A selection of T cell receptor beta chains follows, all from one sample in a study of cytomegalovirus exposure and HLA in healthy donors. Measured with immunoSEQ multiplex PCR; TCRdb has only the in-frame clones, and not every one. The sample has under 150,000 clones, 60% to 85% seen once; the top ten hold around 3.7%. The sample comprised PBMCs. These receptor sequences come from a man aged 25-45 years in good health and CMV-seronegative. Each CDR3 is given with its conserved first and last residue.

J | V | CDR3
TRBJ2-2 | TRBV9 | CASSANSGGPANTGELFF
TRBJ1-3 | TRBV28 | CATRGSGNTIYF
TRBJ2-3 | TRBV19 | CASSTLAGASTDTQYF
TRBJ2-2 | TRBV9 | CASSVDGAGVTGELFF
TRBJ1-3 | TRBV28 | CASSLWQGTGNTIYF
TRBJ2-7 | TRBV6-5 | CASSLASNYEQYF
TRBJ1-3 | TRBV28 | CASSYYDIYSGNTIYF
TRBJ2-6 | TRBV12-5 | CASGLGQAGANVLTF
TRBJ1-5 | TRBV4-1 | CASSQVRGTGIGNQPQHF
TRBJ2-7 | TRBV7-9 | CASSYGLSSYEQYF
TRBJ2-5 | TRBV4-3 | CASSQDYPRPETQYF
TRBJ2-2 | TRBV10-1 | CASSDEQTNTGELFF
TRBJ1-6 | TRBV7-2 | CASSFDRGSFSPLHF
TRBJ2-3 | TRBV15 | CATSTSGLAGDTQYF
TRBJ2-5 | TRBV7-8 | CASSLRGRGEETQYF
TRBJ1-1 | TRBV19 | CASAEDRRNTEAFF
TRBJ1-2 | TRBV7-3 | CASSPEYGTGAVYGYTF
TRBJ1-5 | TRBV7-2 | CASSIISGTSNQPQHF